This T cell receptor (beta chain) was recorded in a study of T cell repertoires in cytomegalovirus infection. Study at large: It can be stated that public TCR beta signatures indicated CMV infection as well as a matching HLA type.

Using its own MiXCR run on the reads, TCRdb lists one record per CDR3 protein. The top ten hold 1.5% to 2% of the sample, which has 200,000 to 300,000 distinct CDR3 sequences, around 12% seen once. The CDR3 has 16 residues. Germline values: CDR1 MDHEN, CDR2 SYDVKM. V lost 1 base and J 2 bases, leaving 13 bases between the germline ends. In its sample, this clonotype was seen many times. The sequenced sample was PBMCs. The receptor's source is a human donor in good health (CMV status not recorded). Some clones in this sample may be carry-over from other donors' samples. V gene TRBV28 combines with J gene TRBJ2-3; tentatively, D is TRBD1 (5 bases). The CDR3 DNA sequence: TGTGCCAGCAGTTTATCGCGGACATGGAACACAGATACGCAGTATTTT. Its translation: CASSLSRTWNTDTQYF.